These T cell receptor beta chains were read from a single sample in a study of OX40 agonist ivuxolimab in advanced cancers. Assay: immunoSEQ multiplex PCR; the TCRdb copy retains only in-frame clones and omits some. Counted here are tens of thousands of clones, approximately 80% occurring once; the ten biggest clones make up 1.5% to 2%. The sequencing here drew on CD4+ or CD8+ T cells sorted from blood, taken in a trial of the OX40 agonist ivuxolimab. Every receptor here comes from an adult with an advanced solid tumor such as melanoma, head and neck, liver or kidney cancer. The CDR3 runs from the conserved cysteine through the conserved F or W. The order of the fields is D gene, J gene, V gene, clone size, CDR3 DNA, CDR3 protein. D genes are given only for firm matches. The listing skips clone size in some rows; elsewhere it reads once, few, many or a size class.

D gene: -; J gene: TRBJ2-1; V gene: TRBV10-1; clone size: -; CDR3 DNA: TGCGCCAGCAGTGGAGTAGGGGTCAGCTCCTACAATGAGCAGTTCTTC; CDR3 protein: CASSGVGVSSYNEQFF
D gene: TRBD2; J gene: TRBJ2-3; V gene: TRBV28; clone size: -; CDR3 DNA: TGTGCCAGCAGTTTACCCGGGGGGGCAGGTGATACGCAGTATTTT; CDR3 protein: CASSLPGGAGDTQYF
D gene: -; J gene: TRBJ2-5; V gene: TRBV30; clone size: -; CDR3 DNA: TGTGCCTGGAGGGGAGACGGATTACACATGGAGACCCAGTACTTC; CDR3 protein: CAWRGDGLHMETQYF
D gene: TRBD2; J gene: TRBJ2-5; V gene: TRBV5-1; clone size: -; CDR3 DNA: TGCGCCAGCAGCTTGAGTGAGACTAGCGGGAGAAAGCAGTACTTC; CDR3 protein: CASSLSETSGRKQYF
D gene: -; J gene: TRBJ1-5; V gene: TRBV28; clone size: -; CDR3 DNA: TGTGCCAGCAATCGTGGGGGCGACAATCAGCCCCAGCATTTT; CDR3 protein: CASNRGGDNQPQHF
D gene: TRBD2; J gene: TRBJ2-5; V gene: TRBV18; clone size: -; CDR3 DNA: TGTGCCAGCTCAGAGACTAGCGGAGGGCAAGAGACCCAGTACTTC; CDR3 protein: CASSETSGGQETQYF
D gene: -; J gene: TRBJ1-5; V gene: TRBV27; clone size: -; CDR3 DNA: TGTGCCAGCAGTTCAACGGGGGTCTCGTCTCAGCCCCAGCATTTT; CDR3 protein: CASSSTGVSSQPQHF
D gene: -; J gene: TRBJ2-5; V gene: TRBV5-1; clone size: -; CDR3 DNA: TGCGCCAGCAGCTTTAGCGTTGGTATTCGTGGGGAGACCCAGTACTTC; CDR3 protein: CASSFSVGIRGETQYF
D gene: TRBD1; J gene: TRBJ2-7; V gene: TRBV2; clone size: -; CDR3 DNA: TGTGCCAGCAGACGGGACAGTCTCGCGTACGAGCAGTACTTC; CDR3 protein: CASRRDSLAYEQYF
D gene: -; J gene: TRBJ2-1; V gene: TRBV10-3; clone size: -; CDR3 DNA: TGTGCCATCAGACCGGGACAAGCCGATGAGCAGTTCTTC; CDR3 protein: CAIRPGQADEQFF
D gene: TRBD1; J gene: TRBJ1-2; V gene: TRBV28; clone size: -; CDR3 DNA: TGTGCCAGCAGTTTATTACCCGGGACAGGGGTTGGCTACACCTTC; CDR3 protein: CASSLLPGTGVGYTF
D gene: TRBD1; J gene: TRBJ1-1; V gene: TRBV29-1; clone size: -; CDR3 DNA: TGCAGCGTTGAAGTGGCAGGGGGCACTGAAGCTTTCTTT; CDR3 protein: CSVEVAGGTEAFF
D gene: TRBD2; J gene: TRBJ2-1; V gene: TRBV11-2; clone size: -; CDR3 DNA: TGTGCCAGCAGCGGGGCGGGAGGGCCGTTTGAGCAGTTCTTC; CDR3 protein: CASSGAGGPFEQFF
D gene: -; J gene: TRBJ2-3; V gene: TRBV11-3; clone size: -; CDR3 DNA: TGTGCCAGCAGCTTAGGACGGAACACAGATACGCAGTATTTT; CDR3 protein: CASSLGRNTDTQYF
D gene: TRBD1; J gene: TRBJ1-2; V gene: TRBV4-2; clone size: -; CDR3 DNA: TGTGCCAGCAGCACTGAACACAGGGGAACCTATGGCTACACCTTC; CDR3 protein: CASSTEHRGTYGYTF
D gene: TRBD2; J gene: TRBJ2-7; V gene: TRBV6-5; clone size: -; CDR3 DNA: TGTGCCAGCAGTTACTCGGGCGGGGGGGGCTACGAGCAGTACTTC; CDR3 protein: CASSYSGGGGYEQYF
D gene: -; J gene: TRBJ1-5; V gene: TRBV6-5; clone size: -; CDR3 DNA: TGTGCCAGCAGTACAACAGGGAATCAGCCCCAGCATTTT; CDR3 protein: CASSTTGNQPQHF
D gene: -; J gene: TRBJ2-3; V gene: TRBV6-6; clone size: -; CDR3 DNA: TGTGCCAGCATTGGCTTGGGGGATACGCAGTATTTT; CDR3 protein: CASIGLGDTQYF
D gene: -; J gene: TRBJ2-7; V gene: TRBV10-3; clone size: -; CDR3 DNA: TGTGCCATCAGGACTCAAGCAACCTACGAGCAGTACTTC; CDR3 protein: CAIRTQATYEQYF
D gene: -; J gene: TRBJ1-5; V gene: TRBV19; clone size: -; CDR3 DNA: TGTGCCAGTAGTATAGATAAGATCAATCAGCCCCAGCATTTT; CDR3 protein: CASSIDKINQPQHF
D gene: -; J gene: TRBJ2-7; V gene: TRBV10-3; clone size: -; CDR3 DNA: TGTGCCATCAGTGAGTATTCCCCCGAGACTTACGAGCAGTACTTC; CDR3 protein: CAISEYSPETYEQYF
D gene: -; J gene: TRBJ1-2; V gene: TRBV4-2; clone size: -; CDR3 DNA: TGTGCCAGCAGCCAAGGGGAGGCCAAGGGGGAAGGCTACACCTTC; CDR3 protein: CASSQGEAKGEGYTF
D gene: -; J gene: TRBJ2-3; V gene: TRBV11-2; clone size: -; CDR3 DNA: TGTGCCAGCAGCTTCCGCGGGGGCCGCACAGATACGCAGTATTTT; CDR3 protein: CASSFRGGRTDTQYF
D gene: -; J gene: TRBJ1-5; V gene: TRBV19; clone size: -; CDR3 DNA: TGTGCCAGTAGTATACGTCAGGGGTCGAGCAATCAGCCCCAGCATTTT; CDR3 protein: CASSIRQGSSNQPQHF
D gene: -; J gene: TRBJ1-4; V gene: TRBV4-3; clone size: -; CDR3 DNA: TGCGCCAGCAGCCAAGGTCGGGGGCTCACTAATGAAAAACTGTTTTTT; CDR3 protein: CASSQGRGLTNEKLFF
D gene: -; J gene: TRBJ2-6; V gene: TRBV19; clone size: few; CDR3 DNA: TGTGCCAGTAGTATAGCGGGCTACTCCTCTGGGGCCAACGTCCTGACTTTC; CDR3 protein: CASSIAGYSSGANVLTF
D gene: -; J gene: TRBJ2-7; V gene: TRBV7-2; clone size: few; CDR3 DNA: TGTGCCAGCAGCTCCGGGCTCCTGGGCGAGCAGTACTTC; CDR3 protein: CASSSGLLGEQYF
D gene: -; J gene: TRBJ1-3; V gene: TRBV7-2; clone size: -; CDR3 DNA: TGTGCCAGCAGCCTCAGGGTAACTGGAAACACCATATATTTT; CDR3 protein: CASSLRVTGNTIYF
D gene: -; J gene: TRBJ1-2; V gene: TRBV4-1; clone size: once; CDR3 DNA: TGCGCCAGCAGCCAAGACCGGATTTATGGCTACACCTTC; CDR3 protein: CASSQDRIYGYTF
D gene: -; J gene: TRBJ1-6; V gene: TRBV19; clone size: -; CDR3 DNA: TGTGCCAGTAGTCCATCGGACAGATACGGTTCACCCCTCCACTTT; CDR3 protein: CASSPSDRYGSPLHF